This T cell receptor (beta chain) was captured by sequencing in a study of tissue T cells after allogeneic stem cell transplantation. Study summary: Steroid-refractory graft-versus-host disease after allogeneic hematopoietic cell transplant qualified adults for prospective research-autopsy enrollment.

The V and J ends lost 6 bases and 6 bases, in that order; junction bases with no gene match: 10. Germline lookup yields CDR1 MNHEY and CDR2 SVGAGI. The CDR3 totals 15 residues. Sequencing was performed with immunoSEQ multiplex PCR; in TCRdb, only in-frame clones are kept and a portion is missing. The sample holds more than 20,000 clones, about 89% seen once. The rearrangement links TRBV6-5 to TRBJ1-1, with 10 nucleotides matching TRBD1. The source of this sequence is an older male donor who later had graft-versus-host disease after an allogeneic stem cell transplant. Sequencing was performed on blood, taken before transplantation. CDR3 nucleotide sequence: TGTGCCAGCAGGTCGCCTCCCGGGACAGGGGCTGAAGCTTTCTTT. It translates to CASRSPPGTGAEAFF.